This paragraph reports one T cell receptor beta chain. Clones were read by immunoSEQ multiplex PCR, and TCRdb kept only the in-frame ones, dropping some. In the table there are hundreds of thousands of clones, 75% to 90% of which are singletons. The data originate from a study of blood T cell repertoires in COVID-19. Background on the study: Both acute and convalescent COVID-19 samples were obtained from the United States, Italy and Spain. Nucleic acid was either cDNA or gDNA, and it came from T cells, B-cell-depleted T cells, or PBMCs.

Trimming cost V 0 bases and J 2 bases, with 13 bases left between them. Looked up from germline, CDR1 is LGHNA and CDR2 is YNFKEQ. The CDR3 has 16 amino acids. This sequence was found in a man in his forties or fifties with acute or convalescent COVID-19. Sequencing used peripheral blood. This sequence joins TRBV4-2 and TRBJ1-1; D ambiguous. CDR3 residues: CASSQDDGSRNTEAFF. CDR3 nucleotides: TGTGCCAGCAGCCAAGACGACGGGTCGAGAAACACTGAAGCTTTCTTT.